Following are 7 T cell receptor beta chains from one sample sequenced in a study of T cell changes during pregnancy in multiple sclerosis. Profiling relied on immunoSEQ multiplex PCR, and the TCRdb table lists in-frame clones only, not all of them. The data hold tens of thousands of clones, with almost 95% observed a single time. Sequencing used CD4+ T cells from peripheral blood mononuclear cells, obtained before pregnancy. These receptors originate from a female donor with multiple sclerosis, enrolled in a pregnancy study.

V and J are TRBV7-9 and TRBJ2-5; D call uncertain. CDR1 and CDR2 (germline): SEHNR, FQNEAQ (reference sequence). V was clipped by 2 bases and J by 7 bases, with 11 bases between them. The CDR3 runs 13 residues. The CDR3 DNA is TGTGCCAGCAGCTTATCCGAGGTTGGGACCCAGTACTTC. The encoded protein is CASSLSEVGTQYF.

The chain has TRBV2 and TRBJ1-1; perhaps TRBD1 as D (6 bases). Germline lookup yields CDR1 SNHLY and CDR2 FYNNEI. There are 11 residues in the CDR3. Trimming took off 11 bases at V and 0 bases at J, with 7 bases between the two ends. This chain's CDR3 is CAGQLNTEAFF. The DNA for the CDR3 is TGTGCCGGACAGCTGAACACTGAAGCTTTCTTT.

The CDR3 coding sequence is TGCGCCAGCAGCAAATTAGCGAGAAGCTCCTACGAGCAGTACTTC. This translates into CASSKLARSSYEQYF. The chain is built from TRBV5-1 and TRBJ2-7; D might be TRBD2 (5 bases). Germline values: CDR1 SGHRS, CDR2 YFSETQ. The CDR3 length is 15 residues. The V gene lost 4 bases and the J gene lost 0 bases, with 14 bases spanning the gap.

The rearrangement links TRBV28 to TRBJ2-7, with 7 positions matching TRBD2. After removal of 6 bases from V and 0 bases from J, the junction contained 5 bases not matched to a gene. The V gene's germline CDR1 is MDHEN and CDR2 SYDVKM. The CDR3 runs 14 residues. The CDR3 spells CASRQAGSSYEQYF. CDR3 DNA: TGTGCCAGCAGACAAGCGGGGAGCTCCTACGAGCAGTACTTC. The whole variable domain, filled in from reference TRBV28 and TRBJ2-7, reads DVKVTQSSRYLVKRTGEKVFLECVQDMDHENMFWYRQDPGLGLRLIYFSYDVKMKEKGDIPEGYSVSREKKERFSLILESASTNQTSMYLCASRQAGSSYEQYFGPGTRLTVT.

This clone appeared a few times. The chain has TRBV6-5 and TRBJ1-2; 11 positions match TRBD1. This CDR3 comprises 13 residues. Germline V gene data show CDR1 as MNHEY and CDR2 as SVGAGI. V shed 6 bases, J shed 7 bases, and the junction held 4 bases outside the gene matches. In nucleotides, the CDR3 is TGTGCCAGCAGGGACAGGGGGCTCAGTGGCTACACCTTC. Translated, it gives CASRDRGLSGYTF.

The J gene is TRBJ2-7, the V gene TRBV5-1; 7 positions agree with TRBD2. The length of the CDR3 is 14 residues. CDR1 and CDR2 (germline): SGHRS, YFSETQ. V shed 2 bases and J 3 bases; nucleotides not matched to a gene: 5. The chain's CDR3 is CASSLASGNYEQYF. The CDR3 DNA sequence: TGCGCCAGCAGCTTAGCTAGCGGAAACTACGAGCAGTACTTC.

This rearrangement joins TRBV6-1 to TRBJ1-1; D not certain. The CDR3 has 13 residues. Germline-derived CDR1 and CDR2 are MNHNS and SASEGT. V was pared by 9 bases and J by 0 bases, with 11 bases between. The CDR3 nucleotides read TGTGCCAGTTGTACGAGCATGAACACTGAAGCTTTCTTT. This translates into CASCTSMNTEAFF.